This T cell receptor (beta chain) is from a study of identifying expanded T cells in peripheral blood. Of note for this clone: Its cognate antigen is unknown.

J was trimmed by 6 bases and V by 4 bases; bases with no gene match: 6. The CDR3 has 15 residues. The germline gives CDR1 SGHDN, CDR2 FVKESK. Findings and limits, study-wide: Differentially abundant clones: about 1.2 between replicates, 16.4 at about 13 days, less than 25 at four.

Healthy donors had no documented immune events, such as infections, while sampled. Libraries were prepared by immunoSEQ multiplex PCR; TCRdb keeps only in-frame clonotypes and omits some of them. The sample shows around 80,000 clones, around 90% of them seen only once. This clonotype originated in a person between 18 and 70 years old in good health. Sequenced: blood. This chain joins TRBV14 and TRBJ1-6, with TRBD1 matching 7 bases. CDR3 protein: CASSPPGTANSPLHF. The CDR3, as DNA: TGTGCCAGCAGCCCCCCTGGGACAGCTAATTCACCCCTCCACTTT.